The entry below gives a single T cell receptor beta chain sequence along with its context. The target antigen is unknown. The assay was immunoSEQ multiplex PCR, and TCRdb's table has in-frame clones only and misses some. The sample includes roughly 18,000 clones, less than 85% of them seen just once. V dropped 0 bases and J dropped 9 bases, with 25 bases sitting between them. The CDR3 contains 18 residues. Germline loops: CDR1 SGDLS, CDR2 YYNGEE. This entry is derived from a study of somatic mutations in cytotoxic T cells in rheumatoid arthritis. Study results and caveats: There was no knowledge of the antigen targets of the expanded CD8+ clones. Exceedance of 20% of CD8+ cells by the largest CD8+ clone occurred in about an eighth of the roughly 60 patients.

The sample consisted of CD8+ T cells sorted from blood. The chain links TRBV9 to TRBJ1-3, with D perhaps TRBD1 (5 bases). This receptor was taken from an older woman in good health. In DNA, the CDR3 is TGTGCCAGCAGCGTAGCTACGGGGCAACAGGCCGGCCGGGGCACCATATATTTT. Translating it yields CASSVATGQQAGRGTIYF.